The clone carrying this T cell receptor beta chain was seen ten or more times. Its cognate antigen is unknown. Read sequence stops 3 residues before the CDR3 end, and the germline J gene provides the missing end. These data are taken from a study of T cell clonality in common variable immunodeficiency. Study-wide results and caveats: Repertoire-complication correlations in CVID were limited by patient heterogeneity. TCRbeta clonality was increased in CVID versus healthy controls. In common variable immunodeficiency, TCR beta chains reportedly carried fewer deletions and N-nucleotide insertions. The cause of increased CVID clonality remains unclear without subpopulation sequencing.

Generated by immunoSEQ multiplex PCR, the TCRdb table keeps only in-frame clones and is missing some. There are about 28,000 clones in the sample, none observed a single time. The V end lost 0 bases, the J end lost 3 bases, and 11 bases lay between the germline ends. Germline V gene sequence: CDR1 MNHEY, CDR2 SVGEGT. CDR3 length: 16 residues. The sequence was collected from a human donor with common variable immunodeficiency. The genes are TRBV6-2 or TRBV6-3 and TRBJ2-2; perhaps TRBD2 as D (7 bases). The sample comprised peripheral blood mononuclear cells. CDR3 bases read: TGTGCCAGCAGTTACTCGGGGGGGCGTCACACCGGGGAG. Translating it yields CASSYSGGRHTGE. The complete CDR3 reads CASSYSGGRHTGELFF.